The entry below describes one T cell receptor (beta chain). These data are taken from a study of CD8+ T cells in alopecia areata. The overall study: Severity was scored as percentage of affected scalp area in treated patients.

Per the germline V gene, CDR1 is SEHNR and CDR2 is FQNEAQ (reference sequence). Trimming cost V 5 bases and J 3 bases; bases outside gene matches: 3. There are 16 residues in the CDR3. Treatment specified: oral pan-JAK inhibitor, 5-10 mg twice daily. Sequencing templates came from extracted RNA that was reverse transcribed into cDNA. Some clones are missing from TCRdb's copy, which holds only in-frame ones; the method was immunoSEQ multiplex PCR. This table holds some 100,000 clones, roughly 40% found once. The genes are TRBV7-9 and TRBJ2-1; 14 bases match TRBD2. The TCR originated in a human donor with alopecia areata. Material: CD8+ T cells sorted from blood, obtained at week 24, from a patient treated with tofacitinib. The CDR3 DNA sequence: TGTGCCAGCAGCCAAGGGACTAGCGGGGGCTACAATGAGCAGTTCTTC. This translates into CASSQGTSGGYNEQFF.